These 13 T cell receptor beta chains were sequenced from one sample in a study of PD-1 blockade in mismatch repair-deficient tumors (dated by TCRdb to 2016 to 2017). The library was built by means of the immunoSEQ multiplex PCR assay. Entries here come from immuneACCESS through TCRdb and include only in-frame sequences with V and J called. Some clones fail to appear in such tables; in the studies checked, an unresolved V gene covers under half of the shortfall, and the cause of the remainder is unknown. This sample comprises 15,000 to 25,000 clones, approximately 80% of them detected only once. The biggest ten clones account for 1.4% to 1.5% of the sample. The material sequenced was PBMCs, taken 52 weeks after starting pembrolizumab. The receptors derive from an adult with mismatch repair-deficient cancer.

CDR3: CASNSLGFGYTF. CDR3 sequence (DNA): TGTGCCAGCAACTCTCTCGGGTTTGGCTACACCTTC. The chain recombines TRBV28 with TRBJ1-2, with D hard to call. The germline gives CDR1 MDHEN, CDR2 SYDVKM. The CDR3 is 12 amino acids. V was cut by 7 bases and J by 7 bases, with 13 bases left in between.

V and J are TRBV12-2 and TRBJ2-2; the table's TRBD2 call for D was not verified on the DNA. TRBV12-2 is a recognized pseudogene. CDR3 length equals 15 residues. DNA for the CDR3: TGTGCAAGTCGCTTTCCACGGGAGCTCCACGGGGAGCTGTTTTTT. Translated, it gives CASRFPRELHGELFF.

The chain uses TRBV27 and TRBJ2-1; D not certain. Germline CDR1 MNHEY, CDR2 SMNVEV (reference sequence). The V and J ends lost 1 base and 8 bases respectively, with 15 bases between them. This CDR3 has 15 residues. The CDR3 loop reads CASSLYPPLLDEQFF. The CDR3 bases are TGTGCCAGCAGTTTATATCCCCCACTGTTGGATGAGCAGTTCTTC.

The V and J genes are TRBV18 and TRBJ2-7; possible D gene TRBD2, 5 bases. Germline lookup yields CDR1 KGHSH and CDR2 LQKENI. V lost 6 bases and J 3 bases, leaving 24 bases between the germline ends. This CDR3 has 17 residues. CDR3 sequence reads: CASSRVPHILRDYEQYF. As DNA, the CDR3 is TGTGCCAGCTCCCGGGTCCCACACATCCTGAGGGACTACGAGCAGTACTTC.

This chain joins TRBV9 and TRBJ2-1; tentative D call: TRBD1 (6 bases). The V end was cut by 4 bases, the J end by 4 bases, with 15 bases between. In germline, CDR1 is SGDLS, CDR2 YYNGEE. This CDR3 has 15 residues. The CDR3 DNA reads as TGTGCCAGCAGCCCCAACAGGGCCGCGTACAATGAGCAGTTCTTC. This translates into CASSPNRAAYNEQFF.

This chain connects TRBV28 to TRBJ2-2, with a tentative D call TRBD1 (6 bases). The germline gives CDR1 MDHEN, CDR2 SYDVKM. Trimming cost V 5 bases and J 5 bases, with 12 bases left between them. CDR3 length equals 14 residues. For the CDR3, the DNA is TGTGCCAGCAGTCGACAGGTCACGACCGGGGAGCTGTTTTTT. It codes for CASSRQVTTGELFF.

This rearrangement joins TRBV19 to TRBJ2-4; 9 bases fit TRBD2. Germline V gene sequence: CDR1 LNHDA, CDR2 SQIVND (reference sequence). There are 15 residues in the CDR3. V was clipped by 1 base and J by 8 bases; unmatched bases: 6. This CDR3 reads CASSIGSGRFDIQYF. CDR3 nucleotide sequence: TGTGCCAGTAGTATAGGTAGCGGGAGATTCGACATTCAGTACTTC.

The genes are TRBV18 and TRBJ2-3; the D is unclear. Germline CDR1 is KGHSH and CDR2 is LQKENI. V lost 3 bases and J lost 2, with 3 bases in between. The CDR3 spans 12 residues. CDR3 loop: CASSPYTDTQYF. CDR3 in DNA: TGTGCCAGCTCACCGTACACAGATACGCAGTATTTT.

This clone has a handful of counts. The chain employs TRBV30 and TRBJ2-7; 7 nucleotides agree with TRBD1. The CDR3 runs 15 residues. The germline CDR1 and CDR2 sequences are GTSNPN and SVGIG (reference sequence). Unmatched junction bases numbered 8, after V lost 0 bases and J lost 3 bases. The CDR3 bases are TGTGCCTGGAGTGTCCCCCGACAGGGTATCTACGAGCAGTACTTC. This sequence encodes CAWSVPRQGIYEQYF.

J is TRBJ2-7 and V is TRBV6-5; 11 positions match TRBD2. Germline CDR1 MNHEY, CDR2 SVGAGI. Losses at the gene ends were 6 bases for V and 1 base for J; bases not matched to a gene: 5. CDR3 size: 15 residues. CDR3 sequence reads: CASSRLAGFSYEQYF. DNA of the CDR3: TGTGCCAGCAGCCGACTAGCGGGGTTTTCCTACGAGCAGTACTTC.

The J gene is TRBJ2-7, the V gene TRBV19, with 8 nucleotides matching TRBD2. This CDR3 is built from 15 residues. CDR1 LNHDA and CDR2 SQIVND come from the germline V gene (reference sequence). The V gene end was trimmed by 1 base and the J gene end by 0 bases; junction bases not matched to a gene: 2. CDR3 in amino acids: CASSIAGTSSYEQYF. The CDR3 nucleotides are TGTGCCAGTAGTATAGCCGGGACTAGCTCCTACGAGCAGTACTTC.

The chain employs TRBV7-2 and TRBJ1-2; maybe TRBD1 (5 bases). Looked up from germline, CDR1 is SGHTA and CDR2 is FQGNSA. The CDR3 spans 13 residues. V was pared by 4 bases and J by 3 bases, with 9 bases between. CDR3 in DNA: TGTGCCAGCAGCTGGGGGGACTACTATGGCTACACCTTC. Protein: CASSWGDYYGYTF. The full variable domain, its missing parts supplied by reference TRBV7-2 and TRBJ1-2, is GAGVSQSPSNKVTEKGKDVELRCDPISGHTALYWYRQSLGQGLEFLIYFQGNSAPDKSGLPSDRFSAERTGGSVSTLTIQRTQQEDSAVYLCASSWGDYYGYTFGSGTRLTVV.

This clone was observed once. The gene calls are TRBV5-1 and TRBJ2-1, with TRBD2 matching over 9 bases. With V trimmed by 3 bases and J by 8 bases, 12 bases remained unmatched. CDR3 length: 16 residues. Germline-derived CDR1 and CDR2 are SGHRS and YFSETQ. The CDR3 sequence: CASSYKTGTSFDEQFF. CDR3 DNA sequence: TGCGCCAGCAGCTACAAAACCGGGACTAGCTTCGATGAGCAGTTCTTC.